This T cell receptor beta chain was sequenced during a study of beta chain features in type 1 diabetes. Study-wide findings and caveats: In every one of the four CD4+ subsets, TCRB CDR3s were moderately but significantly shorter in Type 1 diabetes patients.

TCRB transcripts that were expressed got sequenced, as all of the isolated RNA had been reverse transcribed. The data were produced by immunoSEQ multiplex PCR, yet TCRdb's version contains in-frame clones alone and is incomplete. This sample yields approximately 150,000 clones, of which less than 15% are seen a single time; roughly 1.3% belongs to the top ten. V lost 7 bases and J 4 bases, leaving 8 bases between the germline ends. The germline V gene encodes CDR1 MNHEY and CDR2 SVGAGI. The CDR3 length is 11 residues. There are many counts of this clone. Its antigen remains unidentified. The origin of this receptor is a man younger than 30 with type 1 diabetes. Specimen: central memory CD4+ T cells from blood. The chain recombines TRBV6-5 with TRBJ2-7; D unresolved. CDR3 in DNA: TGTGCCAGCACCCACGGATACGAGCAGTACTTC. As protein: CASTHGYEQYF.